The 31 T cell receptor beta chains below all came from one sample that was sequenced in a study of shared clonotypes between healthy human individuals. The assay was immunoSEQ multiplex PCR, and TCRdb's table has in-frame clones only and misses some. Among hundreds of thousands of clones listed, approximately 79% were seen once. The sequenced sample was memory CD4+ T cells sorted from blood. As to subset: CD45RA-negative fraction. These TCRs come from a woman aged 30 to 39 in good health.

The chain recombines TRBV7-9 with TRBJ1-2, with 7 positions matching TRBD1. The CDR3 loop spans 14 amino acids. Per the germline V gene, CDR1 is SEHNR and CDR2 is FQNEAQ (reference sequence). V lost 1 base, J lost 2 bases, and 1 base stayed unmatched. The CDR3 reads CASSLGGQNYGYTF. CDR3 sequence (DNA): TGTGCCAGCAGCTTAGGGGGACAGAACTATGGCTACACCTTC.

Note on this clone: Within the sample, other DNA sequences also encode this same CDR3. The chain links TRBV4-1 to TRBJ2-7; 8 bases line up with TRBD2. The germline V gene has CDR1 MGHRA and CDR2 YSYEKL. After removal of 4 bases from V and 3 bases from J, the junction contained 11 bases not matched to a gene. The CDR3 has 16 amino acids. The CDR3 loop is CASSPRGSGGSYEQYF. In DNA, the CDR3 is TGCGCCAGCAGCCCCCGAGGGAGCGGGGGTAGCTACGAGCAGTACTTC.

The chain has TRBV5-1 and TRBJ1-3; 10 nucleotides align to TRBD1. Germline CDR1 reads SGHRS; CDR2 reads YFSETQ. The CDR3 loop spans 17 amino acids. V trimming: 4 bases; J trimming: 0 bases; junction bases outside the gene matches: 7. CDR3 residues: CASSPGQGRFSGNTIYF. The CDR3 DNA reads TGCGCCAGCAGCCCGGGACAGGGGCGCTTCTCTGGAAACACCATATATTTT.

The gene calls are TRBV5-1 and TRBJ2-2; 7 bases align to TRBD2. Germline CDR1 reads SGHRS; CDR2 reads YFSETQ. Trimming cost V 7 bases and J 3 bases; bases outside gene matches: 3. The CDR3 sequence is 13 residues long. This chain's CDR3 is CASSREYTGELFF. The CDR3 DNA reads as TGCGCCAGCTCGCGGGAGTACACCGGGGAGCTGTTTTTT.

The CDR3, as DNA: TGTGCCTTTGGGACAGGGGCGAACACTGAAGCTTTCTTT. This translates into CAFGTGANTEAFF. The chain uses TRBV30 and TRBJ1-1; the match to TRBD1 covers 10 bases. There are 13 residues in the CDR3. In germline, CDR1 is GTSNPN, CDR2 SVGIG (reference sequence). V lost 7 bases, J lost 1 base, and 3 bases stayed unmatched. The full variable domain, rest sourced from reference TRBV30 and TRBJ1-1, is SQTIHQWPATLVQPVGSPLSLECTVEGTSNPNLYWYRQAAGRGLQLLFYSVGIGQISSEVPQNLSASRPQDRQFILSSKKLLLSDSGFYLCAFGTGANTEAFFGQGTRLTVV.

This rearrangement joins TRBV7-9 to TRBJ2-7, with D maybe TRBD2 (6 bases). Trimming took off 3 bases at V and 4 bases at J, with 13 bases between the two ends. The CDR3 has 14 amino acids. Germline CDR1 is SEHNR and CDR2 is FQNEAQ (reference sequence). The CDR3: CASSLGDSFYEQYF. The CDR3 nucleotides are TGTGCCAGCAGCTTGGGGGACTCTTTTTACGAGCAGTACTTC.

The CDR3 loop reads CASSGVNEQFF. The CDR3, as DNA: TGTGCCAGCAGTGGGGTGAATGAGCAGTTCTTC. The chain links TRBV25-1 to TRBJ2-1; D is ambiguous. V lost 4 bases and J 7 bases, leaving 5 bases between the germline ends. Germline loops: CDR1 MGHDK, CDR2 SYGVNS. The length of the CDR3 is 11 residues.

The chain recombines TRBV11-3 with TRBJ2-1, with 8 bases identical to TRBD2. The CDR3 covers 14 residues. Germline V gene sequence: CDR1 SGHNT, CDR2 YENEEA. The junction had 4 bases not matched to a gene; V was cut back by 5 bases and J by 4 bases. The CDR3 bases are TGTGCCAGCAGCGGAGCGGGAGCTTACAATGAGCAGTTCTTC. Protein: CASSGAGAYNEQFF.

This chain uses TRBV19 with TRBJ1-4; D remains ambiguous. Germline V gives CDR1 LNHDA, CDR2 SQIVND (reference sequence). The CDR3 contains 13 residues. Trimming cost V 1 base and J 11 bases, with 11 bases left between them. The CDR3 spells CASSIGPVGKLFF. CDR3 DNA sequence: TGTGCCAGTAGTATAGGACCGGTCGGGAAACTGTTTTTT.

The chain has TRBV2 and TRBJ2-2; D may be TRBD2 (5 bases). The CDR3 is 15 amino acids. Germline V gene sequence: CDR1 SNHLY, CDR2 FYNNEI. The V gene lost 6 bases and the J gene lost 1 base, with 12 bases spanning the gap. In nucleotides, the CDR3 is TGTGCCAGCAGGAGGGAGAAGTGGAACACCGGGGAGCTGTTTTTT. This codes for CASRREKWNTGELFF.

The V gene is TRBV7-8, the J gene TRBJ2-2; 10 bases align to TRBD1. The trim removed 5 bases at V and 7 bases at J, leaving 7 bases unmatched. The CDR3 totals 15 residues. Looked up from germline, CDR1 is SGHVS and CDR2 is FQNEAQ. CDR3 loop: CASSPDRGPNGELFF. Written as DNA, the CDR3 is TGTGCCAGCAGCCCCGACAGGGGGCCGAACGGGGAGCTGTTTTTT.

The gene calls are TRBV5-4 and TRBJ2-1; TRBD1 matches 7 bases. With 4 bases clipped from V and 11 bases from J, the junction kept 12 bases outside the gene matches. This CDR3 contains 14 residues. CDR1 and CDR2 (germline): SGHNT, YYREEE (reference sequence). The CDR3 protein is CASSPEGAHLQQFF. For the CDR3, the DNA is TGTGCCAGCAGCCCCGAGGGGGCCCATCTTCAGCAGTTCTTC.

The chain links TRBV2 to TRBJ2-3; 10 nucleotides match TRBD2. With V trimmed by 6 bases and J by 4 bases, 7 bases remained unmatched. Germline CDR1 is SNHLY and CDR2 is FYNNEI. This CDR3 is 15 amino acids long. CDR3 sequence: CASSLAGVGADTQYF. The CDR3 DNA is TGTGCCAGCAGCCTAGCGGGAGTAGGCGCAGATACGCAGTATTTT.

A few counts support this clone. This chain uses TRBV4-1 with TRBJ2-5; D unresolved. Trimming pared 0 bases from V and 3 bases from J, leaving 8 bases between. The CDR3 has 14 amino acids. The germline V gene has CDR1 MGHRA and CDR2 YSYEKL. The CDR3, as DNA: TGCGCCAGCAGCCAAGATACGACTGAAGAGACCCAGTACTTC. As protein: CASSQDTTEETQYF.

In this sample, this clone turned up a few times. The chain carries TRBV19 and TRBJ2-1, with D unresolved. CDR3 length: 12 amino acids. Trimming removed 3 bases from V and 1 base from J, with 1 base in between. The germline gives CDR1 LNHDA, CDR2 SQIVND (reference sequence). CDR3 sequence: CASSMSYNEQFF. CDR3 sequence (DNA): TGTGCCAGTAGTATGTCCTACAATGAGCAGTTCTTC.

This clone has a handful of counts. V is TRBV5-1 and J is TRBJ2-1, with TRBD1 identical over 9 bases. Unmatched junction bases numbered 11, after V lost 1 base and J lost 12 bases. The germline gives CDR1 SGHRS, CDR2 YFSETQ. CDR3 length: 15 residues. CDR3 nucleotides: TGCGCCAGCAGCTTGAGTCCTACAGGGGGCGGAGGGCAGTTCTTC. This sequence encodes CASSLSPTGGGGQFF.

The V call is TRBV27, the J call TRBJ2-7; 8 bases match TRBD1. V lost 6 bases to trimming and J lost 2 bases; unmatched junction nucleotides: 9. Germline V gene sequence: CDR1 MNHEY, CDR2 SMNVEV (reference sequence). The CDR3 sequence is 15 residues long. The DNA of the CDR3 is TGTGCCAGCAGAATGCAAGGGACAGGCACCTACGAGCAGTACTTC. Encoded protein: CASRMQGTGTYEQYF.

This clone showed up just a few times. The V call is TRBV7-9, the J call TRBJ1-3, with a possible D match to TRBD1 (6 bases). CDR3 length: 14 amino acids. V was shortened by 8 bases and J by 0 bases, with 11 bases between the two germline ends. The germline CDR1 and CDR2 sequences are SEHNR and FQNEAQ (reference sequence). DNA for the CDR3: TGTGCCAGCTCCTTGGACAGCTCTGGAAACACCATATATTTT. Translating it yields CASSLDSSGNTIYF.

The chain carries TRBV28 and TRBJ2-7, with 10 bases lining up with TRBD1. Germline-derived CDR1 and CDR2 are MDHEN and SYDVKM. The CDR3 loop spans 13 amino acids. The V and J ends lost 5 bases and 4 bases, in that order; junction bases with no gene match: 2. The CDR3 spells CASSAGQGYEQYF. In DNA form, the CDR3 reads TGTGCCAGCAGTGCGGGACAGGGGTACGAGCAGTACTTC.

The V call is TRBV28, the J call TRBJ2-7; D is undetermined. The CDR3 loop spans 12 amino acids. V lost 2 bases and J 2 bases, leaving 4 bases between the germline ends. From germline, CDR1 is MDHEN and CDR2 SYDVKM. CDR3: CASSLRTYEQYF. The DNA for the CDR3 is TGTGCCAGCAGTTTAAGAACCTACGAGCAGTACTTC.

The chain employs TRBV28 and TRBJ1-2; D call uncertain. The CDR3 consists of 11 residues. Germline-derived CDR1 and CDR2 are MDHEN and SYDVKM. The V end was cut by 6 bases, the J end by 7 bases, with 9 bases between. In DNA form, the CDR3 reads TGTGCCAGCAGCAAAAGGGTTGGCTACACCTTC. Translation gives CASSKRVGYTF.

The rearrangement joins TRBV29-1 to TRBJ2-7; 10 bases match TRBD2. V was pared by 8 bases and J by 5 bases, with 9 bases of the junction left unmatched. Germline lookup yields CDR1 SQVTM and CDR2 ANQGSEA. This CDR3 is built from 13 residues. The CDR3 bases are TGCAGCTGGGCTAGCGGGAGTTCCCACGAGCAGTACTTC. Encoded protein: CSWASGSSHEQYF.

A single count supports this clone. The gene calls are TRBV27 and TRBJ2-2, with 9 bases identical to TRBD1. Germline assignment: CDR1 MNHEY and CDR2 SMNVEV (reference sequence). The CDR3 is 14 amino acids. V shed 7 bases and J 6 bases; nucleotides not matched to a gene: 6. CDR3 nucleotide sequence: TGTGCCAGCAACCATCGACAGGGGGCCGGGGAGCTGTTTTTT. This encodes CASNHRQGAGELFF.

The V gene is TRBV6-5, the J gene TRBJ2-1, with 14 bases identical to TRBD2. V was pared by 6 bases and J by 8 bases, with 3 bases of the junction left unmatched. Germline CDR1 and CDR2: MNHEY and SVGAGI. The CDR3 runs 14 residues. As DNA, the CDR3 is TGTGCCAGCAGGACTAGCGGGAGGGCCCATGAGCAGTTCTTC. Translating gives CASRTSGRAHEQFF.

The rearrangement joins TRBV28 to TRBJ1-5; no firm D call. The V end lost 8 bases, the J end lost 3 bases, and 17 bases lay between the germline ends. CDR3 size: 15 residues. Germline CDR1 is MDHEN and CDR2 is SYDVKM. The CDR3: CASRPRHGDNQPQHF. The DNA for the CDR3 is TGTGCCAGCCGTCCCCGGCACGGTGACAATCAGCCCCAGCATTTT.

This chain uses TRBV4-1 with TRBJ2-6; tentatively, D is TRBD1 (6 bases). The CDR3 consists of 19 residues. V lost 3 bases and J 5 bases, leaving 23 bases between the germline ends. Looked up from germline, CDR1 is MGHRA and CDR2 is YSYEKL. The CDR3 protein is CASSHPNGVGGSWANVLTF. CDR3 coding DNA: TGCGCCAGCAGCCACCCGAACGGGGTAGGGGGTTCCTGGGCCAACGTCCTGACTTTC.

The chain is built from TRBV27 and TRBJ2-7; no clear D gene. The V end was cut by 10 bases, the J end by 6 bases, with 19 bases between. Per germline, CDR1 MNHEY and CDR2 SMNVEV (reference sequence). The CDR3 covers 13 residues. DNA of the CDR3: TGTGCCACCGGAACGATGCTAGACCGCGAGCAGTACTTC. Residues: CATGTMLDREQYF.

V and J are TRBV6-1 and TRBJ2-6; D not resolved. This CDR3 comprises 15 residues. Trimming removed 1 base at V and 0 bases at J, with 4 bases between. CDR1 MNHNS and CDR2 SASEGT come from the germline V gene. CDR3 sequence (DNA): TGTGCCAGCAGTGAAGGGTACTCTGGGGCCAACGTCCTGACTTTC. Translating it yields CASSEGYSGANVLTF.

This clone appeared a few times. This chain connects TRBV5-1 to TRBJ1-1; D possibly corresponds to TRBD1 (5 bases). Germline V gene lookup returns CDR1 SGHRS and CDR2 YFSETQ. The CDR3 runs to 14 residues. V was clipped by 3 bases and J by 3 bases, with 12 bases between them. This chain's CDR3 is CASSYDSSYTEAFF. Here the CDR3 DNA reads TGCGCCAGCAGCTATGACAGTTCCTACACTGAAGCTTTCTTT.

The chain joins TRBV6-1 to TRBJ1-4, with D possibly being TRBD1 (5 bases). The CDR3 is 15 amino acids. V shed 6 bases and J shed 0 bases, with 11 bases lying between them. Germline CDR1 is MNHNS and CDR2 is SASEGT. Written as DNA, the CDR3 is TGTGCCAGCAGCCCAGACAGTGCAACTAATGAAAAACTGTTTTTT. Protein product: CASSPDSATNEKLFF.

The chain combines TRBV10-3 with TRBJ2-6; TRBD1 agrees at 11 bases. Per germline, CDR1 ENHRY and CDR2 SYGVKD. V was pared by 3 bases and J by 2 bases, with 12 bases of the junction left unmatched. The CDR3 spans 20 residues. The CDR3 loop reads CAISDFGVGQGATGANVLTF. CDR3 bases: TGTGCCATCAGTGATTTCGGGGTCGGACAGGGGGCGACTGGGGCCAACGTCCTGACTTTC.